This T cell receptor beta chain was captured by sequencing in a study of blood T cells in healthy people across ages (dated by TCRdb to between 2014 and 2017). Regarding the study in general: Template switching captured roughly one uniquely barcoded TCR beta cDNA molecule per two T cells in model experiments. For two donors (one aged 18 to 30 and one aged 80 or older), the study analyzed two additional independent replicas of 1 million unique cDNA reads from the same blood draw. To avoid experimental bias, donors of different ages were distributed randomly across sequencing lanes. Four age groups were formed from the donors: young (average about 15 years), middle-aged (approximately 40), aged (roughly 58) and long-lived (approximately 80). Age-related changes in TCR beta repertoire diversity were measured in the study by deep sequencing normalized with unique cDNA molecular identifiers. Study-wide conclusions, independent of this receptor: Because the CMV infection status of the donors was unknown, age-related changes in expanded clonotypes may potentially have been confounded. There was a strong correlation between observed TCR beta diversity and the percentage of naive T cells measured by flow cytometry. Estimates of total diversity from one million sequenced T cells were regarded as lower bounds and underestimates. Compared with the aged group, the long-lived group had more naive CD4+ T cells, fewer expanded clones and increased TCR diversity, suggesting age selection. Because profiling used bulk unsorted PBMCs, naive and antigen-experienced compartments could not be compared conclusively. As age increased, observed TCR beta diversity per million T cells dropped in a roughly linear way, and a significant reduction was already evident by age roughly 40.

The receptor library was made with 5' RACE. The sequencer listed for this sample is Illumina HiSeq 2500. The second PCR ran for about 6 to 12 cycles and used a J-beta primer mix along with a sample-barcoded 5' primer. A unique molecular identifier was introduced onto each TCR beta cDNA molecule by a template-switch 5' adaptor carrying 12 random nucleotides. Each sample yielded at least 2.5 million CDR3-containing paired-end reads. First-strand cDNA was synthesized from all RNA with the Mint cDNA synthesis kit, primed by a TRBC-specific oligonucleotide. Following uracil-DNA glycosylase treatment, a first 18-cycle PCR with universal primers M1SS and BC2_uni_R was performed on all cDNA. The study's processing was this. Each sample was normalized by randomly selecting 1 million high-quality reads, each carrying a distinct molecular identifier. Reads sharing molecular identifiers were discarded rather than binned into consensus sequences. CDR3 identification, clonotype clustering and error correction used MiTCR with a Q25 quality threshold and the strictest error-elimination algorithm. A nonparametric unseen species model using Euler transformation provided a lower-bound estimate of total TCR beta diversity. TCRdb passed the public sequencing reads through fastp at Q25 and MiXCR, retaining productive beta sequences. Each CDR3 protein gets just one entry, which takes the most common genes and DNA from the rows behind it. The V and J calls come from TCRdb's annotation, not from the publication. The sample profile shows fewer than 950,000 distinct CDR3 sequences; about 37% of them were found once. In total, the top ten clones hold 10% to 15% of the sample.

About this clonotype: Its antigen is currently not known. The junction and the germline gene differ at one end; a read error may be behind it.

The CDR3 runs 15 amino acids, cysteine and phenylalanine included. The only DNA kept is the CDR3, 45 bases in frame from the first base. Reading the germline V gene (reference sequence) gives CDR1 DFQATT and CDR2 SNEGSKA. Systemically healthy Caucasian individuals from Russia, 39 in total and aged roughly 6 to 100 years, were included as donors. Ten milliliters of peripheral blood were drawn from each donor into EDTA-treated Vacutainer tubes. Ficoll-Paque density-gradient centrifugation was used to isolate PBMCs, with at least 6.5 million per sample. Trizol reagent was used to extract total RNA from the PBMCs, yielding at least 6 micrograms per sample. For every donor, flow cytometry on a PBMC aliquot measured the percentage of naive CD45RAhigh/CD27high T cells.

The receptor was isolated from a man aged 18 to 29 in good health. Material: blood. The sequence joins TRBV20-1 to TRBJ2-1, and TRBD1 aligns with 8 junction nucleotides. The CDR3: CSAAKPGQVNNERFF. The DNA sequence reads TGCAGTGCTGCCAAACCGGGACAGGTTAACAATGAGCGGTTCTTC.